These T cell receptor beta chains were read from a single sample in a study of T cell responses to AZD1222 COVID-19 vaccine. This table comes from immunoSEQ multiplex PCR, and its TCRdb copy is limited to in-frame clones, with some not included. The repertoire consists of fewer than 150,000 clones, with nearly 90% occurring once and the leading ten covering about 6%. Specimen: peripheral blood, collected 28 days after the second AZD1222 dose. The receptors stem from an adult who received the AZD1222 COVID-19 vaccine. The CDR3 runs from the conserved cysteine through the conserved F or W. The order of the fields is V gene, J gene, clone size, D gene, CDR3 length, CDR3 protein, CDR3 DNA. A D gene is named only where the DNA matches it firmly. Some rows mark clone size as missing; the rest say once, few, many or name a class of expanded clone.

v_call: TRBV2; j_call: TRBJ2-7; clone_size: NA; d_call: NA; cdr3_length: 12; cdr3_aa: CASMDSPYEQYF; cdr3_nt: TGTGCCAGCATGGACAGCCCCTACGAGCAGTACTTC
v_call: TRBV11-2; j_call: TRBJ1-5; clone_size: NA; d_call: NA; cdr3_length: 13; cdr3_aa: CASSVSGVQPQHF; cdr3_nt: TGTGCCAGCAGCGTCTCAGGGGTTCAGCCCCAGCATTTT
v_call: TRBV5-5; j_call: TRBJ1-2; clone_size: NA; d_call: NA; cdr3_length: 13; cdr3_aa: CASSGTPNYGYTF; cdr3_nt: TGTGCCAGCAGCGGGACACCTAACTATGGCTACACCTTC
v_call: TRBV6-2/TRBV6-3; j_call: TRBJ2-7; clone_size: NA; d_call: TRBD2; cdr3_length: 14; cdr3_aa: CASSAGLAENEQYF; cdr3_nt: TGTGCCAGCAGTGCGGGACTAGCGGAGAACGAGCAGTACTTC
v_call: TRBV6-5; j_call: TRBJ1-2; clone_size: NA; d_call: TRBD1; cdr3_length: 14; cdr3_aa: CASRTGGAGYGYTF; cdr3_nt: TGTGCCAGCCGGACAGGGGGCGCCGGCTATGGCTACACCTTC
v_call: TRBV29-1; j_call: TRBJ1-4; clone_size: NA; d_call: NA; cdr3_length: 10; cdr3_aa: CSVAQEKLFF; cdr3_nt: TGCAGCGTTGCCCAAGAAAAACTGTTTTTT
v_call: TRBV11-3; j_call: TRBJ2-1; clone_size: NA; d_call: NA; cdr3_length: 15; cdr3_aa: CASSSRPDPYNEQFF; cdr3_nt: TGTGCCAGCAGCTCAAGGCCCGACCCTTACAATGAGCAGTTCTTC
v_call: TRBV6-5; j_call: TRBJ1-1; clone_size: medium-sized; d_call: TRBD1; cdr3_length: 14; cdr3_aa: CASRKQGMNTEAFF; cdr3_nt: TGTGCCAGCAGGAAACAGGGGATGAACACTGAAGCTTTCTTT
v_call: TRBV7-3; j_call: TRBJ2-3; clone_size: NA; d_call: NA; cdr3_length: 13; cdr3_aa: CASSVGSTDTQYF; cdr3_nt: TGTGCCAGCTCGGTGGGGAGCACAGATACGCAGTATTTT
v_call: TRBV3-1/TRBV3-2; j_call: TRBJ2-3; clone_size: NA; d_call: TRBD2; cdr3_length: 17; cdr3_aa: CASSQVTSVSVTDTQYF; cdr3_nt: TGTGCCAGCAGCCAGGTCACTAGCGTTTCGGTCACAGATACGCAGTATTTT
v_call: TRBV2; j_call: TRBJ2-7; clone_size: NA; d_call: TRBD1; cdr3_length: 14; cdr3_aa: CATEGTGDRYEQYF; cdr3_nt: TGTGCCACCGAGGGGACAGGGGATCGTTACGAGCAGTACTTC
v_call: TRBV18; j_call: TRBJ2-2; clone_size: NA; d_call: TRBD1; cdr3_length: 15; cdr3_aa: CASSLGQGDTGELFF; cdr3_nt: TGTGCCAGCTCCCTCGGACAGGGCGACACCGGGGAGCTGTTTTTT
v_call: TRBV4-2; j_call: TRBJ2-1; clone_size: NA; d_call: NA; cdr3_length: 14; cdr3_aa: CASSQDLHRDEQFF; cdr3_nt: TGTGCCAGCAGCCAAGATCTTCACAGGGACGAGCAGTTCTTC
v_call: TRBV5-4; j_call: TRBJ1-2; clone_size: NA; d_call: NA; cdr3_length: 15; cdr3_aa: CASSLVGSSNYGYTF; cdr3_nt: TGTGCCAGCAGCTTGGTGGGCAGTTCTAACTATGGCTACACCTTC
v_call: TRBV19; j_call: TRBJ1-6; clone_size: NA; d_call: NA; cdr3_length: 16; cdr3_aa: CASRISGGRWDSPLHF; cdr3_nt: TGTGCCAGTAGAATTTCCGGTGGCCGCTGGGATTCACCCCTCCACTTT
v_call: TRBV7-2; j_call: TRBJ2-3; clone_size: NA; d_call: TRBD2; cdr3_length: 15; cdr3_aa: CASSSAGLAGRTQYF; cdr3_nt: TGTGCCAGCAGCTCAGCGGGACTAGCGGGACGTACGCAGTATTTT
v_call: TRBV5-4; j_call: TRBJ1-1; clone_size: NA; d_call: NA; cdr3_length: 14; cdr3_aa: CASSFYGGNTEAFF; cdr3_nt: TGTGCCAGCAGCTTTTACGGAGGGAACACTGAAGCTTTCTTT
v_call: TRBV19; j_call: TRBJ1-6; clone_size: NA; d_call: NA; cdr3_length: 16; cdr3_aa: CASSSRDGAYNSPLHF; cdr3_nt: TGTGCCAGTAGTTCCCGGGACGGAGCCTATAATTCACCCCTCCACTTT
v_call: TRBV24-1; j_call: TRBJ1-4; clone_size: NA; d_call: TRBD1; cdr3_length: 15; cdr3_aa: CATSDPGQVEEKLFF; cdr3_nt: TGTGCCACCAGTGACCCAGGACAGGTAGAAGAAAAACTGTTTTTT
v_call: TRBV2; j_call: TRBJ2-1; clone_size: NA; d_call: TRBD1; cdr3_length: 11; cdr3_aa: CASSSRDRQFF; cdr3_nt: TGTGCCAGCAGCAGCCGGGACAGGCAGTTCTTC
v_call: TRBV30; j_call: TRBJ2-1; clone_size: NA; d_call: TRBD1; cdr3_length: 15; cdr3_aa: CAWSELTGLSNEQFF; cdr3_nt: TGTGCCTGGAGTGAATTGACAGGGTTAAGCAATGAGCAGTTCTTC
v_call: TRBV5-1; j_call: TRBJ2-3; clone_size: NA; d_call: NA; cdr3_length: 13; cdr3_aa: CASSLIPGDTQYF; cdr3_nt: TGCGCCAGCAGCTTGATCCCAGGAGATACGCAGTATTTT
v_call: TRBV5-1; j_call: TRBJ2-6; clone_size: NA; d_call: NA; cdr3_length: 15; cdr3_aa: CASSFGGAGANVLTF; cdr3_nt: TGCGCCAGCAGCTTTGGCGGGGCTGGGGCCAACGTCCTGACTTTC
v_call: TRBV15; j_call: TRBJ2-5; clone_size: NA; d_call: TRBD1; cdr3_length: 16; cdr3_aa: CATSRETGTGGSAQYF; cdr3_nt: TGTGCCACCAGCAGGGAAACCGGGACAGGGGGTTCGGCCCAGTACTTC
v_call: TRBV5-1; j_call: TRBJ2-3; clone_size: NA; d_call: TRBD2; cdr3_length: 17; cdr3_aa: CASSLVLAGPGTDTQYF; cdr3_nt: TGCGCCAGCAGCTTGGTTCTAGCGGGTCCTGGGACAGATACGCAGTATTTT
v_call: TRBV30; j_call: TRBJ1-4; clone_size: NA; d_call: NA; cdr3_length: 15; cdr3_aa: CAWSPAGSTNEKLFF; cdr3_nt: TGTGCCTGGAGTCCGGCCGGATCAACTAATGAAAAACTGTTTTTT
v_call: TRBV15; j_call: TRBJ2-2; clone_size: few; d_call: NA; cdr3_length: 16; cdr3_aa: CATGTWVEPNTGELFF; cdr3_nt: TGTGCCACCGGGACCTGGGTGGAACCGAACACCGGGGAGCTGTTTTTT
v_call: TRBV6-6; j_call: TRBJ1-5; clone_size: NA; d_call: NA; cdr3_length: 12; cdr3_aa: CASSYGELAQHF; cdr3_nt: TGTGCCAGCAGTTACGGGGAGTTGGCCCAGCATTTT
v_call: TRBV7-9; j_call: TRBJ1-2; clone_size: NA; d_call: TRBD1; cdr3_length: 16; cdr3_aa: CASSDTRTGIDYGYTF; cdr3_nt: TGTGCCAGCAGCGACACAAGGACAGGGATCGACTATGGCTACACCTTC
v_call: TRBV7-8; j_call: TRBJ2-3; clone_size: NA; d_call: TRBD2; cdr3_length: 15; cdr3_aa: CASQGLAGVTDTQYF; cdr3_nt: TGTGCCAGCCAGGGACTAGCGGGAGTAACAGATACGCAGTATTTT
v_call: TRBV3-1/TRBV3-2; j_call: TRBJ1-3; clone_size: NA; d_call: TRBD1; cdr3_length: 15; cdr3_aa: CASSRVTGIGNTIYF; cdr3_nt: TGTGCCAGCAGCCGAGTGACAGGGATTGGAAACACCATATATTTT
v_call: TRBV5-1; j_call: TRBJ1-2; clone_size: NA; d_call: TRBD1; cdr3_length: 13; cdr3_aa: CASSHGQEGSYTF; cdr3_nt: TGCGCCAGCAGCCATGGACAGGAGGGTAGCTACACCTTC
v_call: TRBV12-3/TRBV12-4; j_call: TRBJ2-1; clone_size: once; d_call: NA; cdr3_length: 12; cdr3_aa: CASSLRGNEQFF; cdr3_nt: TGTGCCAGCAGTTTACGGGGCAATGAGCAGTTCTTC
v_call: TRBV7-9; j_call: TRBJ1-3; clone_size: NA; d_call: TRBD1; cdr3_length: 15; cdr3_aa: CASSLWDRVGNTIYF; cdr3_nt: TGTGCCAGCAGCCTATGGGACAGGGTCGGAAACACCATATATTTT
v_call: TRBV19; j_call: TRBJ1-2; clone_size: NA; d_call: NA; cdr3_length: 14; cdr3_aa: CASSTPRDTYGYTF; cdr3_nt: TGTGCCAGTAGTACCCCTAGGGATACCTATGGCTACACCTTC
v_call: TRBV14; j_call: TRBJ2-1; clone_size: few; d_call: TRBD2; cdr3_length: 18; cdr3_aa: CASSQDRGSGRWYNEQFF; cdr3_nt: TGTGCCAGCAGCCAAGATCGAGGGAGCGGGAGGTGGTACAATGAGCAGTTCTTC
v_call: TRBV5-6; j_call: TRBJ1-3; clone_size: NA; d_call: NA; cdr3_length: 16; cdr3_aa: CASSLQGPSSGNTIYF; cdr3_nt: TGTGCCAGCAGCTTGCAGGGACCAAGCTCTGGAAACACCATATATTTT
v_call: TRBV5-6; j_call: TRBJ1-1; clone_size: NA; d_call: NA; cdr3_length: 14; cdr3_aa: CASSIGKGSTEAFF; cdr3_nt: TGTGCCAGCAGCATTGGAAAGGGGAGCACTGAAGCTTTCTTT
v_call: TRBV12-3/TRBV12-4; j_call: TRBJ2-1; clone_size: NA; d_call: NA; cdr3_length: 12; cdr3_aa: CASSIQTSEQFF; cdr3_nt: TGTGCCAGCAGTATCCAGACCTCTGAGCAGTTCTTC
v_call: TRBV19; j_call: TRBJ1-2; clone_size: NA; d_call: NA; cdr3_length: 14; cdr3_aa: CASTTTDGSKGYTF; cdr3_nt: TGTGCCAGTACCACTACCGACGGCTCCAAGGGCTACACCTTC
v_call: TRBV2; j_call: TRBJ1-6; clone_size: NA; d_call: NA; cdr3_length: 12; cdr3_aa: CASKERVSPLHF; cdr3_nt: TGTGCCAGCAAAGAAAGGGTTTCACCCCTCCACTTT
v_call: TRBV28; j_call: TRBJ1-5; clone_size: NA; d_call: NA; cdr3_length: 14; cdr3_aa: CASSLSVGNQPQHF; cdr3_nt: TGTGCCAGCAGTTTGTCCGTTGGCAATCAGCCCCAGCATTTT
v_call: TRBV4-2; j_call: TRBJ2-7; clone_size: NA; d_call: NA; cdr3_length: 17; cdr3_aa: CASSQDLTVVSAYEQYF; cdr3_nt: TGTGCCAGCAGCCAAGATTTGACAGTAGTAAGCGCCTACGAGCAGTACTTC
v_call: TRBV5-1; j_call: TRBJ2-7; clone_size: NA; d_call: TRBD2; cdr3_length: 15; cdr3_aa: CASSLQAREGDEQYF; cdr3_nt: TGCGCCAGCAGCTTGCAGGCCCGGGAGGGCGACGAGCAGTACTTC
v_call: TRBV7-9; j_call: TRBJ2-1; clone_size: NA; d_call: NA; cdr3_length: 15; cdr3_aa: CASSLLVGAYNEQFF; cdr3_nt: TGTGCCAGCAGCTTATTGGTGGGGGCCTACAATGAGCAGTTCTTC
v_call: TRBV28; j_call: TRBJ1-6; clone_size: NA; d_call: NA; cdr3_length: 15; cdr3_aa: CASSSAGTYNSPLHF; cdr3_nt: TGTGCCAGCAGTTCGGCAGGGACGTATAATTCACCCCTCCACTTT
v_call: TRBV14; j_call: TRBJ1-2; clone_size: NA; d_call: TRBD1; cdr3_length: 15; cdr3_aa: CASSPNLGTDYGYTF; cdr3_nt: TGTGCCAGCAGCCCAAATCTTGGGACAGACTATGGCTACACCTTC
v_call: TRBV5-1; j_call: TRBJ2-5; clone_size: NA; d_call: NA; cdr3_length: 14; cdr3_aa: CASSFQGGKETQYF; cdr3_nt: TGCGCCAGCAGCTTTCAGGGGGGTAAAGAGACCCAGTACTTC
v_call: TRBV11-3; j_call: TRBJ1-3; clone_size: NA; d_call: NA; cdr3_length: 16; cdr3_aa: CASSFEHRDSGNTIYF; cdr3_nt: TGTGCCAGCAGCTTTGAGCACAGGGACTCTGGAAACACCATATATTTT
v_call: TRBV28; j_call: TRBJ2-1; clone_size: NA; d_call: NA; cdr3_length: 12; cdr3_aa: CASSSILAGQFF; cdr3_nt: TGTGCCAGCAGTTCAATCCTGGCGGGGCAGTTCTTC
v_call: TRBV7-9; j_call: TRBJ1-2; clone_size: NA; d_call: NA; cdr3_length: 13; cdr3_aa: CASSLRSGNGYTF; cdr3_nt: TGTGCCAGCAGCTTACGGTCAGGGAATGGCTACACCTTC
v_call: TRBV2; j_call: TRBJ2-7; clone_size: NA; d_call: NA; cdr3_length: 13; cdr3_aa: CASLPTNTYEQYF; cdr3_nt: TGTGCCAGCTTACCGACCAATACCTACGAGCAGTACTTC
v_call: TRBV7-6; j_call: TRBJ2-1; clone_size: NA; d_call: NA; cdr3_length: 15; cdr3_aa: CASSLIGTGDNEQFF; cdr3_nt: TGTGCCAGCAGCTTAATAGGGACGGGAGACAATGAGCAGTTCTTC
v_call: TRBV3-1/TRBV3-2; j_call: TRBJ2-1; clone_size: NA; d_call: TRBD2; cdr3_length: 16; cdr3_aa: CASSRPLAGGYNEQFF; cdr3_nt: TGTGCCAGCAGCCGACCCCTAGCGGGGGGGTACAATGAGCAGTTCTTC
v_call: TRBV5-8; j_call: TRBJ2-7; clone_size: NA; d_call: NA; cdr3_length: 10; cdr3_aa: CASSFREQYF; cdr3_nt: TGTGCCAGCAGCTTCCGCGAGCAGTACTTC
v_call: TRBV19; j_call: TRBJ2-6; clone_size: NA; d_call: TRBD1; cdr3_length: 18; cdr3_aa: CASSIEGTALSGANVLTF; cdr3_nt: TGTGCCAGTAGTATTGAGGGGACAGCTCTCTCTGGGGCCAACGTCCTGACTTTC
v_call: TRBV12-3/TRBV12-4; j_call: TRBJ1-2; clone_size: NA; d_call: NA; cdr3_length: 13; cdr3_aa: CASQAPFIGGYTF; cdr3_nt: TGTGCCAGCCAGGCGCCTTTTATTGGTGGCTACACCTTC
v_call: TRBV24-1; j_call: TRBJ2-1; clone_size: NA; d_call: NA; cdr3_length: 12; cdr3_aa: CATGTSYNEQFF; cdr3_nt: TGTGCCACCGGGACATCGTACAATGAGCAGTTCTTC
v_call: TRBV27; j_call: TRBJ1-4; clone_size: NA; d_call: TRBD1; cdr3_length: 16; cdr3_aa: CASSSPLDRGNEKLFF; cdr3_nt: TGTGCCAGCAGTTCCCCCCTCGACAGGGGAAATGAAAAACTGTTTTTT
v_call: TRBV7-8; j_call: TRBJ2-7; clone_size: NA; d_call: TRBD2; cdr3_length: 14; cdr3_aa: CASSSTGLPYEQYF; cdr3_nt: TGTGCCAGCAGCTCAACGGGACTACCCTACGAGCAGTACTTC